This T cell receptor (beta chain) was documented in a study of siplizumab effects on memory and regulatory T cells. Trimming stripped 5 bases from V and 3 bases from J, with 8 bases between. CDR1 KGHSH and CDR2 LQKENI come from the germline V gene. The CDR3 has 13 residues. Using immunoSEQ multiplex PCR, the repertoire was profiled, and TCRdb retains in-frame clones only, with some absent. Of some 110,000 clones in the sample, approximately 94% were seen once. The chain recombines TRBV18 with TRBJ1-5; D is unclear. The clonotype originates from a human donor in good health. Sequenced: non-Treg CD4+ T cells sorted from blood. CDR3 in amino acids: CASSEGNNQPQHF. The CDR3, as DNA: TGTGCCAGCTCAGAGGGTAACAATCAGCCCCAGCATTTT.